The 32 T cell receptor beta chains given below trace back to one sample, sequenced in a study of blood T cell repertoires in COVID-19. TCRdb keeps only in-frame clones here, not all; method: immunoSEQ multiplex PCR. The repertoire holds about 37,000 clones, with roughly 80% as singletons. The material sequenced was peripheral blood. The receptors shown here come from a woman between 65 and 79 years old with acute or convalescent COVID-19.

This sequence joins TRBV29-1 and TRBJ1-1, with a tentative D call TRBD1 (6 bases). This CDR3 has 13 amino acids. The germline V gene has CDR1 SQVTM and CDR2 ANQGSEA. The V end was cut by 7 bases, the J end by 6 bases, with 18 bases between. CDR3 nucleotides: TGCAGCGCCCGGCGAGGCCCAGGGGCTGAAGCTTTCTTT. Protein product: CSARRGPGAEAFF.

This chain joins TRBV5-8 and TRBJ2-7; D might be TRBD2 (7 bases). The CDR3 spans 13 residues. The V gene's germline CDR1 is SGHTS and CDR2 YDEGEE. V lost 4 bases and J lost 2, with 10 bases in between. CDR3 sequence reads: CASSTGRAYEQYF. In nucleotides, the CDR3 is TGTGCCAGCAGCACAGGGAGGGCCTACGAGCAGTACTTC.

This chain uses TRBV4-1 with TRBJ2-1; 12 bases are a match to TRBD2. CDR3 length: 17 amino acids. The ends lost 0 bases at V and 8 bases at J; junction bases unmatched: 8. Germline V gene data show CDR1 as MGHRA and CDR2 as YSYEKL. The CDR3 sequence is CASSQEFGASGRDEQFF. The CDR3 DNA is TGCGCCAGCAGCCAAGAATTTGGGGCTAGCGGGAGGGATGAGCAGTTCTTC.

The V gene is TRBV6-1, the J gene TRBJ1-1, with D uncertain. V shed 2 bases and J shed 5 bases, with 9 bases lying between them. The germline gives CDR1 MNHNS, CDR2 SASEGT. This CDR3 has 13 residues. The CDR3 DNA follows: TGTGCCAGCAGTGAAACTATAGGAACTGAAGCTTTCTTT. Translated, it gives CASSETIGTEAFF.

The chain joins TRBV19 to TRBJ2-2; D perhaps matches TRBD2 (6 bases). Germline V gene lookup returns CDR1 LNHDA and CDR2 SQIVND (reference sequence). Trimming took off 7 bases at V and 7 bases at J, with 19 bases between the two ends. The CDR3 has 15 amino acids. The CDR3 nucleotides read TGTGCCAGTACCCCCGGGACTCATTTTATCGGGGAGCTGTTTTTT. This sequence encodes CASTPGTHFIGELFF.

The gene calls are TRBV25-1 and TRBJ1-1; possibly TRBD1 for D (6 bases). The CDR3 consists of 15 residues. Trimming removed 3 bases from V and 6 bases from J, with 17 bases in between. Germline CDR1 is MGHDK and CDR2 is SYGVNS. The CDR3 spells CASSDATGLKAEAFF. Written as DNA, the CDR3 is TGTGCCAGCAGTGACGCGACAGGACTTAAGGCTGAAGCTTTCTTT.

This chain uses TRBV19 with TRBJ2-2, with a weak D call TRBD2 (5 bases). V was shortened by 3 bases and J by 4 bases, with 9 bases between the two germline ends. The CDR3 spans 14 residues. Per the germline V gene, CDR1 is LNHDA and CDR2 is SQIVND (reference sequence). CDR3 DNA sequence: TGTGCCAGTAGTATCCGGGGTGGCACCGGGGAGCTGTTTTTT. It is translated as CASSIRGGTGELFF. The whole variable domain, filled in from reference TRBV19 and TRBJ2-2, reads DGGITQSPKYLFRKEGQNVTLSCEQNLNHDAMYWYRQDPGQGLRLIYYSQIVNDFQKGDIAEGYSVSREKKESFPLTVTSAQKNPTAFYLCASSIRGGTGELFFGEGSRLTVL.

Regarding this clone: The same CDR3 is also encoded by other DNA sequences in this sample. The gene calls are TRBV7-6 and TRBJ2-5, with D possibly TRBD1 on 5 matching bases. Trimming stripped 5 bases from V and 5 bases from J, with 6 bases between. Per germline, CDR1 SGHVS and CDR2 FNYEAQ. CDR3 size: 11 residues. CDR3 protein: CASSPGETQYF. CDR3 sequence (DNA): TGTGCCAGCAGCCCAGGGGAGACCCAGTACTTC. Full variable domain (rest looked up from reference TRBV7-6 and TRBJ2-5): GAGVSQSPRYKVTKRGQDVALRCDPISGHVSLYWYRQALGQGPEFLTYFNYEAQQDKSGLPNDRFSAERPEGSISTLTIQRTEQRDSAMYRCASSPGETQYFGPGTRLLVL.

The chain has TRBV5-4 and TRBJ1-2; tentatively, D is TRBD1 (6 bases). The germline V gene has CDR1 SGHNT and CDR2 YYREEE (reference sequence). The CDR3 spans 14 residues. V shed 3 bases and J shed 5 bases, with 14 bases lying between them. CDR3 sequence: CASSSRAGAYGYTF. The CDR3 region has the DNA TGTGCCAGCAGCTCCAGGGCGGGGGCTTATGGCTACACCTTC.

The chain recombines TRBV19 with TRBJ2-3; TRBD2 matches at 10 bases. Germline V gene data show CDR1 as LNHDA and CDR2 as SQIVND (reference sequence). J gave up 4 bases and V 4 bases, and 2 bases lay outside the gene matches. The CDR3 is made up of 14 amino acids. The DNA for the CDR3 is TGTGCCAGTAGTACGGGACTAGCGTCAGATACGCAGTATTTT. Its protein product is CASSTGLASDTQYF.

This clone was seen only once. The V and J genes are TRBV5-1 and TRBJ2-2, with D maybe TRBD2 (5 bases). The germline CDR1 and CDR2 sequences are SGHRS and YFSETQ. Trimming removed 6 bases at V and 6 bases at J, with 12 bases between. This CDR3 is 13 amino acids long. CDR3 sequence reads: CASTERASGELFF. CDR3 bases: TGCGCCAGCACCGAGAGGGCTTCCGGGGAGCTGTTTTTT. The full variable domain, completed using reference TRBV5-1 and TRBJ2-2, is KAGVTQTPRYLIKTRGQQVTLSCSPISGHRSVSWYQQTPGQGLQFLFEYFSETQRNKGNFPGRFSGRQFSNSRSEMNVSTLELGDSALYLCASTERASGELFFGEGSRLTVL.

The V call is TRBV5-6, the J call TRBJ2-5; TRBD1 matches at 7 bases. Germline trimming cut 3 bases from V and 5 bases from J; bases unmatched to any gene: 7. CDR1 and CDR2 (germline): SGHDT, YYEEEE. The CDR3 sequence is 14 residues long. The DNA of the CDR3 is TGTGCCAGCAGCTCATTACAGGGGCGGGAGACCCAGTACTTC. This translates into CASSSLQGRETQYF.

This chain uses TRBV6-5 with TRBJ1-2; TRBD1 aligns across 10 bases. Germline V CDR1 and CDR2: MNHEY, SVGAGI. Trimming took 3 bases from V and 2 from J; bases not matched to a gene: 3. This CDR3 region has 15 residues. The chain's CDR3 is CASSYGQGGNYGYTF. CDR3 in DNA: TGTGCCAGCAGTTATGGACAGGGGGGGAACTATGGCTACACCTTC.

For this clone: The identical CDR3 is also encoded by other nucleotide sequences in the sample. The J gene is TRBJ2-5, the V gene TRBV3-1 (or the pseudogene TRBV3-2); TRBD2 aligns across 13 bases. The CDR3 runs 16 residues. In germline, CDR1 is LGHDT, CDR2 YNNKEL (reference sequence). Trimming took 1 base from V and 3 from J; bases not matched to a gene: 2. The CDR3 protein is CASSQGLAGGKETQYF. The CDR3 DNA sequence: TGTGCCAGCAGCCAAGGACTAGCGGGGGGTAAAGAGACCCAGTACTTC.

The rearrangement uses TRBV5-6 and TRBJ1-2; 9 nucleotides line up with TRBD1. There are 15 residues in the CDR3. Per germline, CDR1 SGHDT and CDR2 YYEEEE. Trimming at V came to 0 bases and at J to 8 bases, leaving 8 bases not matched to a gene. The CDR3 DNA sequence: TGTGCCAGCAGCTTGGCCCTCCGGGACAGGGAAGGCTACACCTTC. This gives the protein CASSLALRDREGYTF.

The chain has TRBV7-7 and TRBJ2-7; TRBD2 might be the D (5 bases). In germline, CDR1 is SSHAT, CDR2 FNYEAQ (reference sequence). CDR3 length equals 13 residues. Trimming shortened V by 1 base and J by 2 bases, and 6 bases separated the two germline ends. CDR3 loop: CASSLGETYEQYF. The DNA for the CDR3 is TGTGCCAGCAGCTTAGGGGAGACCTACGAGCAGTACTTC.

The chain uses TRBV3-1 (or the pseudogene TRBV3-2) and TRBJ2-4; D remains ambiguous. This CDR3 is built from 17 residues. The germline V gene encodes CDR1 LGHDT and CDR2 YNNKEL (reference sequence). The V gene lost 0 bases and the J gene lost 0 bases, with 12 bases spanning the gap. The DNA of the CDR3 is TGTGCCAGCAGCCAAGAGGTGAAGCTAGGAGCCAAAAACATTCAGTACTTC. Translation gives CASSQEVKLGAKNIQYF.

This clone was picked up many times. This sequence joins TRBV7-9 and TRBJ2-7; no clear D gene. V dropped 7 bases and J dropped 4 bases, with 11 bases sitting between them. CDR3 length equals 12 residues. Per germline, CDR1 SEHNR and CDR2 FQNEAQ (reference sequence). CDR3 sequence: CASTRVEYEQYF. In nucleotides, the CDR3 is TGTGCCAGCACCCGAGTAGAGTACGAGCAGTACTTC.

The chain recombines TRBV5-1 with TRBJ2-1; 8 nucleotides match TRBD1. CDR1 is SGHRS and CDR2 is YFSETQ in the germline V gene. The CDR3 spans 15 residues. J gave up 2 bases and V 3 bases, and 4 bases lay outside the gene matches. In DNA, the CDR3 is TGCGCCAGCAGCTCGACAGGGGAGCCCTACAATGAGCAGTTCTTC. Residues: CASSSTGEPYNEQFF.

The chain joins TRBV6-6 to TRBJ2-1; 13 bases match TRBD2. V dropped 2 bases and J dropped 8; count of bases not matched to a gene: 3. This CDR3 has 15 amino acids. Germline-derived CDR1 and CDR2 are MNHNY and SVGAGI (reference sequence). The CDR3 DNA is TGTGCCAGCAGTTACGGGACTAGCGGGAACTATGAGCAGTTCTTC. Translated, it gives CASSYGTSGNYEQFF.

The V and J genes are TRBV7-6 and TRBJ2-7; possible D gene TRBD2, 6 bases. The CDR3 contains 18 residues. The germline V gene has CDR1 SGHVS and CDR2 FNYEAQ. V gave up 4 bases and J gave up 1 base, with 23 bases separating them. The chain's CDR3 is CASSYGTTWRDSSYEQYF. CDR3 in DNA: TGTGCCAGCAGCTACGGAACGACGTGGCGGGATAGTTCCTACGAGCAGTACTTC.

The V and J genes are TRBV20-1 and TRBJ2-1; 10 bases align to TRBD2. Germline V lookup: CDR1 DFQATT, CDR2 SNEGSKA (reference sequence). With V trimmed by 3 bases and J by 7 bases, 6 bases remained unmatched. This CDR3 has 14 amino acids. CDR3: CSASSSGGANEQFF. CDR3 nucleotide sequence: TGCAGTGCTAGTTCCAGCGGGGGGGCAAATGAGCAGTTCTTC.

The chain employs TRBV7-2 and TRBJ2-7; the match to TRBD2 covers 10 bases. The V gene end was trimmed by 1 base and the J gene end by 5 bases; junction bases not matched to a gene: 14. The CDR3 extends over 18 amino acids. The germline gives CDR1 SGHTA, CDR2 FQGNSA. For the CDR3, the DNA is TGTGCCAGCAGCTTAGTACTCACGCTAGCGGGAGTTAACAACGAGCAGTACTTC. Protein: CASSLVLTLAGVNNEQYF.

The V and J genes are TRBV6-1 and TRBJ1-4; 8 bases agree with TRBD1. Germline trimming cut 1 base from V and 10 bases from J; bases unmatched to any gene: 11. CDR1 and CDR2 from the germline V gene are MNHNS and SASEGT. The CDR3 contains 16 residues. The CDR3 is CASSEDRTGMFGKLFF. DNA of the CDR3: TGTGCCAGCAGTGAAGATAGGACAGGGATGTTCGGAAAACTGTTTTTT.

In DNA, the CDR3 is TGTGCCAGCTCACCAGCGGATCAAGAGACCCAGTACTTC. It codes for CASSPADQETQYF. The chain couples TRBV18 to TRBJ2-5, with D unclear. The germline V gene encodes CDR1 KGHSH and CDR2 LQKENI. The ends were cut back, 2 bases at V and 2 bases at J, with 6 bases in the middle. This CDR3 has 13 residues.

The chain links TRBV4-2 to TRBJ2-5, with 10 bases fitting TRBD2. CDR1 and CDR2 (germline): LGHNA, YNFKEQ. This CDR3 is 16 amino acids long. Losses at the gene ends were 0 bases for V and 5 bases for J; bases not matched to a gene: 6. CDR3 sequence: CASSQDGLAGAETQYF. The CDR3 DNA reads as TGTGCCAGCAGCCAAGATGGTCTAGCGGGAGCGGAGACCCAGTACTTC.

V usage is TRBV2 and J usage is TRBJ2-1, with D tentatively TRBD1 (5 bases). In germline, CDR1 is SNHLY, CDR2 FYNNEI. V was clipped by 4 bases and J by 10 bases, with 8 bases between them. The CDR3 runs 11 residues. The CDR3 nucleotides are TGTGCCAGCAGTGTAAGGGGCGAGCAGTTCTTC. This translates into CASSVRGEQFF.

The chain combines TRBV7-8 with TRBJ2-3, with 7 bases matching TRBD2. The CDR3 runs to 17 residues. The junction had 12 bases not matched to a gene; V was cut back by 1 base and J by 5 bases. Germline loops: CDR1 SGHVS, CDR2 FQNEAQ. This CDR3 is CASSLVGSGRAVDTQYF. For the CDR3, the DNA is TGTGCCAGCAGCTTAGTAGGGTCAGGGAGGGCAGTAGATACGCAGTATTTT.

This clone occurred a few times. V usage is TRBV14 and J usage is TRBJ1-2, with a possible D match to TRBD1 (5 bases). Trimming removed 1 base at V and 3 bases at J, with 9 bases between. The CDR3 spans 14 residues. Looked up from germline, CDR1 is SGHDN and CDR2 is FVKESK. CDR3 sequence: CASSQGRGDYGYTF. The CDR3 coding sequence is TGTGCCAGCAGCCAAGGACGGGGGGACTATGGCTACACCTTC.

This chain links TRBV19 with TRBJ2-1; 12 bases agree with TRBD2. The CDR3 length is 17 residues. V gave up 0 bases and J gave up 7 bases; unmatched junction bases: 7. The germline V gene encodes CDR1 LNHDA and CDR2 SQIVND (reference sequence). DNA for the CDR3: TGTGCCAGTAGTATAGAGAGACTAGCGGGAGTAGGGAATGAGCAGTTCTTC. The encoded protein is CASSIERLAGVGNEQFF.

This clone was seen a single time. This chain connects TRBV6-1 to TRBJ2-7, with TRBD2 matching 12 bases. With V trimmed by 2 bases and J by 3 bases, 5 bases remained unmatched. The germline gives CDR1 MNHNS, CDR2 SASEGT. The length of the CDR3 is 16 residues. CDR3 in DNA: TGTGCCAGCAGTGAACCCGGACTAGCGGGGAGCTACGAGCAGTACTTC. Protein sequence: CASSEPGLAGSYEQYF.

This rearrangement joins TRBV6-1 to TRBJ2-5, with 10 positions matching TRBD2. The germline gives CDR1 MNHNS, CDR2 SASEGT. The CDR3 has 16 amino acids. The trim removed 0 bases at V and 2 bases at J, leaving 3 bases unmatched. The DNA of the CDR3 is TGTGCCAGCAGTGAAGCCCTAGCGGGAGTTCAAGAGACCCAGTACTTC. Translation: CASSEALAGVQETQYF.